This paragraph covers one T cell receptor beta chain sequence. The method was immunoSEQ multiplex PCR; TCRdb's version includes in-frame clones alone and lacks a portion of them. The sample yields some 46,000 clones, approximately 80% seen once. The data were obtained in a study of blood T cell repertoires in COVID-19. The overall study: T cells, B-cell-depleted T cells, or PBMCs provided the cDNA or gDNA that served as material.

CDR3 length: 16 amino acids. Germline-derived CDR1 and CDR2 are LGHDT and YNNKEL (reference sequence). J lost 5 bases, V lost 4 bases, and 8 bases had no gene match. V is TRBV3-1 (or the pseudogene TRBV3-2) and J is TRBJ2-3; TRBD2 agrees at 11 bases. Sequencing was performed on peripheral blood. The origin of this receptor is a woman in her fifties or sixties with acute or convalescent COVID-19. The CDR3 sequence is CASSPTDTSGGDTQYF. DNA of the CDR3: TGTGCCAGCAGCCCGACGGACACTAGCGGGGGAGATACGCAGTATTTT.